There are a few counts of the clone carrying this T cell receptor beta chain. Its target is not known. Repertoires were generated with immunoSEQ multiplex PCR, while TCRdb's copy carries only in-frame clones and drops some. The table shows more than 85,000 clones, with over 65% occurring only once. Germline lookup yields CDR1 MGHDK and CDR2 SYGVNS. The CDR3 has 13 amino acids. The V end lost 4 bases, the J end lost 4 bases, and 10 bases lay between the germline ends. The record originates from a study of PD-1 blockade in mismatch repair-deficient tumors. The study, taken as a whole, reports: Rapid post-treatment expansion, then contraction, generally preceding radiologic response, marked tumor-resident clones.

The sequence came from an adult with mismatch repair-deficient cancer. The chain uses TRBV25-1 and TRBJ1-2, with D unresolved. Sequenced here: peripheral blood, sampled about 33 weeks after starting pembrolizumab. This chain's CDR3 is CASSVGLSYGYTF. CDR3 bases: TGTGCCAGCAGTGTCGGGTTGAGCTATGGCTACACCTTC.